Below are 8 T cell receptor beta chains sequenced from a single sample in a study of shared clonotypes between healthy human individuals. The table came from immunoSEQ multiplex PCR; TCRdb's copy has only in-frame clones and leaves some out. The table records approximately 1.5 million clones, 97% to 99% of them present only once. The sequenced material came from naive CD4+ T cells sorted from blood. Subset given: CD45RA+ positively selected. The receptors were gathered from a man aged 25-40 years in good health.

The chain joins TRBV2 to TRBJ1-5; possible D gene TRBD1, 6 bases. The CDR3 is 14 amino acids. V shed 7 bases and J shed 3 bases, with 13 bases lying between them. Germline loops: CDR1 SNHLY, CDR2 FYNNEI. The CDR3 sequence is CASTPDRTNQPQHF. DNA of the CDR3: TGTGCCAGCACTCCCGACAGGACCAATCAGCCCCAGCATTTT.

This rearrangement joins TRBV13 to TRBJ2-1; 7 nucleotides line up with TRBD2. Germline V gene sequence: CDR1 PRHDT, CDR2 FYEKMQ (reference sequence). The junction had 3 bases not matched to a gene; V was cut back by 2 bases and J by 2 bases. This CDR3 contains 15 residues. CDR3 amino acids: CASSLITSAYNEQFF. The CDR3 DNA reads TGTGCCAGCAGCTTAATTACTAGCGCCTACAATGAGCAGTTCTTC.

This CDR3 reads CASSREMGSNQPQHF. CDR3 in DNA: TGTGCCAGCTCCCGTGAAATGGGAAGCAATCAGCCCCAGCATTTT. The genes are TRBV18 and TRBJ1-5; D uncertain. Germline CDR1 reads KGHSH; CDR2 reads LQKENI. V was trimmed by 6 bases and J by 1 base, leaving 13 bases between them. There are 15 residues in the CDR3. Full variable domain (rest looked up from reference TRBV18 and TRBJ1-5): NAGVMQNPRHLVRRRGQEARLRCSPMKGHSHVYWYRQLPEEGLKFMVYLQKENIIDESGMPKERFSAEFPKEGPSILRIQQVVRGDSAAYFCASSREMGSNQPQHFGDGTRLSIL.

The genes are TRBV7-3 and TRBJ2-1, with 10 bases matching TRBD2. Germline values: CDR1 SGHTA, CDR2 FQGTGA. The trim removed 2 bases at V and 9 bases at J, leaving 1 base unmatched. This CDR3 contains 13 residues. The CDR3 protein is CASSLQREGEQFF. The CDR3 DNA reads TGTGCCAGCAGCTTACAGCGGGAGGGTGAGCAGTTCTTC.

This rearrangement joins TRBV5-1 to TRBJ1-3; no reliable D call. With 4 bases removed from V and 2 bases from J, the gap between germline ends came to 25 bases. The CDR3 spans 19 residues. CDR1 is SGHRS and CDR2 is YFSETQ in the germline V gene. The CDR3 loop reads CASSQGGMSSRPPGNTIYF. CDR3 nucleotides: TGCGCCAGCAGCCAAGGAGGGATGAGCAGCCGACCCCCTGGAAACACCATATATTTT.

This sequence joins TRBV7-2 and TRBJ2-7; D might be TRBD1 (6 bases). Germline values: CDR1 SGHTA, CDR2 FQGNSA. Trimming removed 6 bases at V and 4 bases at J, with 19 bases between. CDR3 length equals 15 residues. CDR3 nucleotide sequence: TGTGCCAGCAGATACTGGGAAGGGGGAGAATACGAGCAGTACTTC. Its protein is CASRYWEGGEYEQYF. Full variable domain (rest looked up from reference TRBV7-2 and TRBJ2-7): GAGVSQSPSNKVTEKGKDVELRCDPISGHTALYWYRQSLGQGLEFLIYFQGNSAPDKSGLPSDRFSAERTGGSVSTLTIQRTQQEDSAVYLCASRYWEGGEYEQYFGPGTRLTVT.

The V gene is TRBV7-4, the J gene TRBJ1-5, with TRBD1 matching 7 bases. V lost 2 bases to trimming and J lost 0 bases; unmatched junction nucleotides: 10. This CDR3 spans 18 amino acids. Germline CDR1 is SGHVT and CDR2 is SQSDAQ. The CDR3 bases are TGTGCCAGCAGCTTATACTGGGACAGAAAATATAGCAATCAGCCCCAGCATTTT. Translating gives CASSLYWDRKYSNQPQHF.

This sequence joins TRBV27 and TRBJ2-5; TRBD1 is a possible D gene (5 bases). The CDR3 covers 17 residues. CDR1 is MNHEY, CDR2 SMNVEV, per germline (reference sequence). The V and J ends lost 0 bases and 5 bases respectively, with 19 bases between them. CDR3 nucleotide sequence: TGTGCCAGCAGTTTATCGTTCTTTCGCAGGGTCGGGGAGACCCAGTACTTC. This sequence encodes CASSLSFFRRVGETQYF.